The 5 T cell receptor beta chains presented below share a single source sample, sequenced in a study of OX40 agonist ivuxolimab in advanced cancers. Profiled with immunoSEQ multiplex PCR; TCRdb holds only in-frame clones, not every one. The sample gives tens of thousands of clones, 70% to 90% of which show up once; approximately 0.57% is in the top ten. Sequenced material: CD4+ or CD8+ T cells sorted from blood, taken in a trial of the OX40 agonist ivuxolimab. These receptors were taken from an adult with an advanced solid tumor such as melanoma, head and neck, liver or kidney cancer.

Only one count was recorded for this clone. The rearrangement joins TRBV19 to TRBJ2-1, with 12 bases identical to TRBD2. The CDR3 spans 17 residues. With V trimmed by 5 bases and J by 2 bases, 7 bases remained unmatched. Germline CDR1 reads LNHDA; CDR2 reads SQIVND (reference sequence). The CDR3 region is CASSVASGGAPYNEQFF. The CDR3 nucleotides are TGTGCCAGTAGTGTAGCTAGCGGGGGGGCCCCCTACAATGAGCAGTTCTTC.

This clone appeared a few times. The CDR3 here is CASSAPGQGHTGELFF. The CDR3 coding sequence is TGTGCCAGCAGTGCCCCGGGACAGGGCCACACCGGGGAGCTGTTTTTT. This chain uses TRBV6-1 with TRBJ2-2; the match to TRBD1 covers 9 bases. V trimming: 4 bases; J trimming: 3 bases; junction bases outside the gene matches: 6. This CDR3 is built from 16 residues. Looked up from germline, CDR1 is MNHNS and CDR2 is SASEGT.

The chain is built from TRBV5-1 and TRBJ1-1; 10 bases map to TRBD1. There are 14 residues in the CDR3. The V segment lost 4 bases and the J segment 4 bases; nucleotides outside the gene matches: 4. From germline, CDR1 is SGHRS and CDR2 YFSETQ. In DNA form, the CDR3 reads TGCGCCAGCAGCATGGACAGGGGGACCACTGAAGCTTTCTTT. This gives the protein CASSMDRGTTEAFF.

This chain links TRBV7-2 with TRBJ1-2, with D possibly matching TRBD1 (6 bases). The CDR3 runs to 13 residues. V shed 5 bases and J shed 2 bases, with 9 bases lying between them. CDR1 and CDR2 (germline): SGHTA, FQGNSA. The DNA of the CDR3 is TGTGCCAGCAGCACGGACAGAAACTATGGCTACACCTTC. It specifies CASSTDRNYGYTF.

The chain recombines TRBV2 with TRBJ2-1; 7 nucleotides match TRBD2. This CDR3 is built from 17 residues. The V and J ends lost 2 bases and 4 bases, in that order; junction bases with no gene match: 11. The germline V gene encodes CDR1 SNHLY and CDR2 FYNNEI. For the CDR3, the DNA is TGTGCCAGCAGTGAATCCAGACTAGCCCTCTTATACAATGAGCAGTTCTTC. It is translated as CASSESRLALLYNEQFF. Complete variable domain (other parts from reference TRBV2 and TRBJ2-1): EPEVTQTPSHQVTQMGQEVILRCVPISNHLYFYWYRQILGQKVEFLVSFYNNEISEKSEIFDDQFSVERPDGSNFTLKIRSTKLEDSAMYFCASSESRLALLYNEQFFGPGTRLTVL.